The clone carrying this TCR beta chain came up many times. Antigen: not known. Unique molecular identifiers were incorporated during preparation of the TCRbeta library. TCRdb itself ran the PCR reads through MiXCR, one entry per CDR3 protein. This table holds fewer than 550,000 distinct CDR3 sequences, roughly 10% found once. V was pared by 5 bases and J by 8 bases, with 6 bases between. Germline CDR1 MDHEN, CDR2 SYDVKM. The CDR3 loop spans 10 amino acids. These data originate in a study of T-cell reconstitution after alpha-beta-depleted transplantation in children. Study-level points and caveats: Reported findings indicate that, about two months after transplant, alpha-beta T cells came from several hundred expanded clones, which were derived from non-depleted graft cells. From newly produced T cells came most of the T-cell counts and diversity one year after transplant. TCRbeta diversity was high at day 60 in some patients (a result of surviving recipient T cells and thymic progenitors).

The chain has TRBV28 and TRBJ1-2; D gene ambiguous. The sequencing used PBMCs, mostly from graft donor cells, collected 180 days after TCRalphabeta/CD19-depleted stem cell transplant. The sequence was obtained from a female patient aged 2 to 10 who had a stem cell transplant for aplastic anemia, so the T cells may come from the graft donor. The CDR3 region is CASSRGGYTF. CDR3 in DNA: TGTGCCAGCAGTCGAGGCGGCTACACCTTC.